This T cell receptor (beta chain) was sequenced during a study of shared clonotypes between healthy human individuals. Findings of the study overall: Expectations were that clonotype sharing among donors would be affected by sequencing depth. A few donors had 4% to 6.5% of their naive CD4 clonotypes in common. Rarefaction analysis demonstrated incomplete sorted-subset sequencing notwithstanding large depth.

To make CD8 memory, CD45RO+ cells were put together with CCR7-negative CD45RA+ TemRA cells. Produced via immunoSEQ multiplex PCR; TCRdb's table is partial and in-frame only. This repertoire shows approximately 400,000 clones, about 96% found once; its top ten account for approximately 0.3%. About this clone itself: The target antigen is unknown.

With 7 bases removed from V and 0 bases from J, the gap between germline ends came to 12 bases. The germline V gene has CDR1 MDHEN and CDR2 SYDVKM. The CDR3 runs 14 residues. The TCR comes from a man between 25 and 39 years old in good health. Input material: memory CD8+ T cells sorted from blood. Subset of the sample: CD45RO+ cells pooled with CCR7-negative TemRA cells. The chain carries TRBV28 and TRBJ1-1, with no clear D. The CDR3 DNA reads TGTGCCAGCAACCCGTTTGAGGTGAACACTGAAGCTTTCTTT. This codes for CASNPFEVNTEAFF. Filled out from reference TRBV28 and TRBJ1-1, the complete variable domain reads DVKVTQSSRYLVKRTGEKVFLECVQDMDHENMFWYRQDPGLGLRLIYFSYDVKMKEKGDIPEGYSVSREKKERFSLILESASTNQTSMYLCASNPFEVNTEAFFGQGTRLTVV.